This is a list of T cell receptor beta chains from one sample in a study of Ad26.COV2.S vaccination and SARS-CoV-2 variants. Produced via immunoSEQ multiplex PCR; TCRdb's table is partial and in-frame only. The table has some 640,000 clones, more than 70% seen once; the top ten hold 1.5%. The material sequenced was peripheral blood, taken in a trial of Ad26.COV2.S vaccine versus placebo. All receptors derive from a person between 18 and 65 years old who received the Ad26.COV2.S COVID-19 vaccine or a placebo. Both conserved end residues are part of each CDR3. The order of the fields is V gene, J gene, clone size, D gene, CDR3 DNA, CDR3 protein. D genes are given only for firm matches. The listing skips clone size in some rows; elsewhere it reads once, few, many or a size class.

V: TRBV9; J: TRBJ2-5; size: .; D: .; DNA: TGTGCCAGCAGCCGGCTGGGGGAGACCCAGTACTTC; CDR3: CASSRLGETQYF
V: TRBV7-9; J: TRBJ1-2; size: few; D: .; DNA: TGTGCCAGCAGCGAAGAAGGTACGAAAGCTAACTATGGCTACACCTTC; CDR3: CASSEEGTKANYGYTF
V: TRBV11-2; J: TRBJ2-5; size: .; D: TRBD2; DNA: TGTGCCAGCAGCGCCCGACTAGCGGGAGTTGAGACCCAGTACTTC; CDR3: CASSARLAGVETQYF
V: TRBV19; J: TRBJ1-2; size: .; D: TRBD1; DNA: TGTGCCAGTAGCAGACAGGGTTCTAACTATGGCTACACCTTC; CDR3: CASSRQGSNYGYTF
V: TRBV5-1; J: TRBJ1-2; size: .; D: .; DNA: TGCGCCAGCAGCTTGGGGGGAACAGTGGGGACCTATGGCTACACCTTC; CDR3: CASSLGGTVGTYGYTF
V: TRBV27; J: TRBJ1-1; size: few; D: TRBD1; DNA: TGTGCCAGCAGTGTTTTCAGGGGGGGGACTGAAGCTTTCTTT; CDR3: CASSVFRGGTEAFF
V: TRBV27; J: TRBJ2-5; size: .; D: TRBD2; DNA: TGTGCCAGCAGTCTACGACTAGCGGGAGCCCAAGAGACCCAGTACTTC; CDR3: CASSLRLAGAQETQYF
V: TRBV4-2; J: TRBJ2-5; size: once; D: TRBD1; DNA: TGTGCCAGCAGCCAAGATCGGGGAGGGACAGGGGGCGCAGAGACCCAGTACTTC; CDR3: CASSQDRGGTGGAETQYF
V: TRBV5-1; J: TRBJ1-4; size: .; D: .; DNA: TGCGCCAGCAGTCGTCTGCCGGACGGTAATGAAAAACTGTTTTTT; CDR3: CASSRLPDGNEKLFF
V: TRBV4-1; J: TRBJ1-1; size: .; D: .; DNA: TGCGCCAGCAGCCACGCTTTAAAGGGACGGCAGAACACTGAAGCTTTCTTT; CDR3: CASSHALKGRQNTEAFF
V: TRBV30; J: TRBJ1-1; size: once; D: .; DNA: TGTGCCTGGAGTCGGAGGGGCACTGAAGCTTTCTTT; CDR3: CAWSRRGTEAFF
V: TRBV10-2; J: TRBJ1-1; size: .; D: .; DNA: TGCGCCAGCAGTGTGGGGATGAACACTGAAGCTTTCTTT; CDR3: CASSVGMNTEAFF
V: TRBV11-2; J: TRBJ2-7; size: few; D: .; DNA: TGTGCCAGCAGCTTAAGGCCCGGACGGACCACCTACGAGCAGTACTTC; CDR3: CASSLRPGRTTYEQYF
V: TRBV12-3/TRBV12-4; J: TRBJ2-7; size: once; D: .; DNA: TGTGCCAGCAGTCCCGGGGCGCTCGAGCAGTACTTC; CDR3: CASSPGALEQYF
V: TRBV20-1; J: TRBJ1-3; size: .; D: .; DNA: TGCAGTGCTAGTAGTGAGGGGCGGGACTCTGGAAACACCATATATTTT; CDR3: CSASSEGRDSGNTIYF
V: TRBV7-9; J: TRBJ2-1; size: .; D: TRBD2; DNA: TGTGCCAGCAGCCTCGGACTAGCGGCCTTTTACAATGAGCAGTTCTTC; CDR3: CASSLGLAAFYNEQFF